This T cell receptor (beta chain) was retrieved from a study of blood T cell repertoires in COVID-19. Looked up from germline, CDR1 is KGHSH and CDR2 is LQKENI. This CDR3 is 16 amino acids long. Unmatched junction bases numbered 6, after V lost 3 bases and J lost 1 base. Source study methods: Reference gene primer amplification yielded estimated nucleated cell counts. Libraries were prepared by immunoSEQ multiplex PCR; TCRdb keeps only in-frame clonotypes and omits some of them. V and J calls and clone size are given by that table; D and trimming were obtained from the DNA. The data contain 250,000 to 300,000 clones, about nine tenths of them singletons.

The chain is built from TRBV18 and TRBJ1-3, with TRBD1 identical over 7 bases. The sequence came from a woman aged 25 to 39 with COVID-19, enrolled during active disease. What was sequenced was peripheral blood. In nucleotides, the CDR3 is TGTGCCAGCTCACCCAAGACAGGGTTATCTGGAAACACCATATATTTT. Translating gives CASSPKTGLSGNTIYF.